The T cell receptor (beta chain) described here comes from a study of blood T cells in healthy people across ages. Many counts were recorded for this clonotype. Through a sample-barcoded 5' primer and a J-beta primer mix, a second PCR was run for about 6 to 12 cycles. TCRdb reanalysed the 5' RACE reads using MiXCR and keeps one entry per CDR3 protein. Altogether fewer than 1,200,000 distinct CDR3 sequences are present, roughly 24% being singletons, with the ten largest covering around 0.75%. In addition, the sample was reused for a study of T cells of mothers and their children.

This clonotype was obtained from a girl aged 2 to 9 in good health. Sequenced: blood.

The CDR3 region is CASSFNIQETQYF. The CDR3 region has the DNA TGTGCCAGCAGTTTTAACATACAAGAGACCCAGTACTTC. V usage is TRBV12-3 or TRBV12-4 and J usage is TRBJ2-5; D is unresolved. The CDR3 covers 13 residues. With 3 bases removed from V and 2 bases from J, the gap between germline ends came to 7 bases.